Each of the 24 T cell receptor beta chains below was sequenced from the same sample in a study of blood T cells in healthy people across ages. Together with a sample-barcoded 5' primer, a J-beta primer mix was included in a second PCR lasting about 7 to 11 cycles. MiXCR, applied by TCRdb to the 5' RACE reads, yields one record per CDR3 protein. The sample gives some 1,800,000 distinct CDR3 sequences, approximately 40% of which show up once; under 30% is in the top ten. Source material: blood. These receptors came from a human donor in good health.

V and J are TRBV4-1 and TRBJ1-4; D gene ambiguous. The V end was cut by 4 bases, the J end by 8 bases, with 11 bases between. Germline V CDR1 and CDR2: MGHRA, YSYEKL. The CDR3 extends over 13 amino acids. The CDR3 protein is CASSPSEGEKLFF. The CDR3 DNA reads as TGCGCCAGCAGCCCCTCGGAGGGAGAAAAACTGTTTTTT.

The sample holds a few counts of this clonotype. J is TRBJ2-7 and V is TRBV29-1; D assignment may be TRBD1 or TRBD2 (6 bases each). Germline V lookup: CDR1 SQVTM, CDR2 ANQGSEA. Deletions cut 2 bases from V and 7 bases from J, with 15 bases between. This CDR3 has 13 amino acids. In DNA, the CDR3 is TGCAGCGTTGAACCATATAGGGGGGCAGAGCAGTACTTC. This encodes CSVEPYRGAEQYF.

This clonotype has a handful of counts. The chain combines TRBV16 with TRBJ2-1; 10 bases agree with TRBD2. Germline V gene sequence: CDR1 KGHSY, CDR2 FQNENV. After removal of 1 base from V and 2 bases from J, the junction contained 5 bases not matched to a gene. CDR3 size: 17 residues. The chain's CDR3 is CASSQFGLAGAYNEQFF. The CDR3, as DNA: TGTGCCAGCAGCCAATTTGGTCTAGCGGGGGCCTACAATGAGCAGTTCTTC.

The chain links TRBV7-2 to TRBJ2-3, with 7 positions matching TRBD1. This CDR3 is built from 14 residues. Germline CDR1 and CDR2: SGHTA and FQGNSA. With V trimmed by 4 bases and J by 3 bases, 4 bases remained unmatched. CDR3 amino acids: CASSSPDRTDTQYF. For the CDR3, the DNA is TGTGCCAGCAGCTCCCCGGACAGGACAGATACGCAGTATTTT.

The gene calls are TRBV29-1 and TRBJ2-1; 14 nucleotides agree with TRBD2. Trimming cost V 3 bases and J 0 bases; bases outside gene matches: 1. This CDR3 comprises 16 residues. Germline assignment: CDR1 SQVTM and CDR2 ANQGSEA. The CDR3 sequence: CSVDGTSGGSYNEQFF. DNA of the CDR3: TGCAGCGTTGACGGGACTAGCGGGGGCTCCTACAATGAGCAGTTCTTC.

Only a few counts were recorded for this clonotype. The V call is TRBV5-1, the J call TRBJ2-3; no clear D gene. CDR1 is SGHRS, CDR2 YFSETQ, per germline. The CDR3 is made up of 16 amino acids. Trimming pared 0 bases from V and 2 bases from J, leaving 13 bases between. DNA for the CDR3: TGCGCCAGCAGCTTGGCCGTGAGCCTATACACAGATACGCAGTATTTT. This codes for CASSLAVSLYTDTQYF. Drawing the rest from reference TRBV5-1 and TRBJ2-3, the complete variable domain is KAGVTQTPRYLIKTRGQQVTLSCSPISGHRSVSWYQQTPGQGLQFLFEYFSETQRNKGNFPGRFSGRQFSNSRSEMNVSTLELGDSALYLCASSLAVSLYTDTQYFGPGTRLTVL.

As to this clonotype: An end of the junction differs from the germline gene, which may be a read error. CDR3 nucleotides: TGCGCCAGCATATCTTGGGCCGGCTACGAGCAGTACTTC. It yields the protein CASISWAGYEQYF. This sequence joins TRBV28 and TRBJ2-7; D not resolved. The CDR3 is 13 residues long. The germline V gene encodes CDR1 MDHEN and CDR2 SYDVKM.

This clonotype has a single count. The chain has TRBV20-1 and TRBJ2-3, with 12 bases fitting TRBD2. The CDR3 has 13 residues. The germline V gene encodes CDR1 DFQATT and CDR2 SNEGSKA (reference sequence). With V trimmed by 1 base and J by 14 bases, 7 bases remained unmatched. CDR3 nucleotides: TGCAGTGCTAGAGGACTAGCGGGGGCCCCGCTGTATTTT. Translating gives CSARGLAGAPLYF.

The chain joins TRBV6-2 or TRBV6-3 to TRBJ2-7; TRBD2 is a possible D gene (5 bases). CDR3 length: 17 amino acids. Germline V CDR1 and CDR2: MNHEY, SVGEGT. Between the trimmed V and J ends, which lost 1 base and 0 bases, there was a span of 16 bases. The CDR3 sequence: CASSYWPEATSSYEQYF. The CDR3 bases are TGTGCCAGCAGTTACTGGCCGGAGGCGACGAGCTCCTACGAGCAGTACTTC.

A few counts support this clonotype. The chain links TRBV12-3 or TRBV12-4 to TRBJ2-3, with D possibly matching TRBD2 (6 bases). CDR3 length: 15 residues. The germline V and J ends were trimmed by 4 bases and 0 bases, with 11 bases remaining between them. The DNA of the CDR3 is TGTGCCAGCAGTTCGGGGGTCGCTAGCACAGATACGCAGTATTTT. This sequence encodes CASSSGVASTDTQYF.

The chain uses TRBV7-9 and TRBJ1-2; D is unresolved. Trimming removed 5 bases at V and 5 bases at J, with 9 bases between. The CDR3 is made up of 12 amino acids. The germline V gene has CDR1 SEHNR and CDR2 FQNEAQ (reference sequence). CDR3 bases: TGTGCCAGCAGCCACGGGTCTTATGGCTACACCTTC. Encoded protein: CASSHGSYGYTF.

The CDR3 DNA is TGTGCCAGCAGGGGAGGCGGGCGGATAAACACTGAAGCTTTCTTT. Its protein is CASRGGGRINTEAFF. V and J are TRBV28 and TRBJ1-1; D not resolved. Trimming took 6 bases from V and 2 from J, leaving 16 bases between them. Germline CDR1 is MDHEN and CDR2 is SYDVKM. The CDR3 spans 15 residues. Full variable domain (outside the CDR3, taken from reference TRBV28 and TRBJ1-1): DVKVTQSSRYLVKRTGEKVFLECVQDMDHENMFWYRQDPGLGLRLIYFSYDVKMKEKGDIPEGYSVSREKKERFSLILESASTNQTSMYLCASRGGGRINTEAFFGQGTRLTVV.

This clonotype was recorded a few times. The rearrangement links TRBV20-1 to TRBJ2-7; 10 bases fit TRBD1. V was clipped by 2 bases and J by 4 bases; unmatched bases: 20. The CDR3 sequence is 19 residues long. Germline values: CDR1 DFQATT, CDR2 SNEGSKA (reference sequence). The chain's CDR3 is CSARKGLPGQGSGLYEQYF. In nucleotides, the CDR3 is TGCAGTGCTAGAAAGGGCCTGCCGGGACAGGGGTCAGGGTTGTACGAGCAGTACTTC.

This clonotype was seen a few times. The chain uses TRBV29-1 and TRBJ2-1; 7 bases line up with TRBD2. Germline V gene data show CDR1 as SQVTM and CDR2 as ANQGSEA. This CDR3 has 16 amino acids. The trim removed 4 bases at V and 6 bases at J, leaving 15 bases unmatched. Here the CDR3 reads CSVVIGQRGSINEQFF. In DNA form, the CDR3 reads TGCAGCGTTGTAATCGGCCAGCGGGGTTCTATCAATGAGCAGTTCTTC.

The rearrangement links TRBV7-9 to TRBJ2-7; D is possibly TRBD1 (6 bases). The CDR3 spans 13 residues. V lost 5 bases and J 7 bases, leaving 15 bases between the germline ends. CDR1 SEHNR and CDR2 FQNEAQ come from the germline V gene (reference sequence). The chain's CDR3 is CASSPGRGWEQYF. CDR3 bases: TGTGCCAGCAGCCCCGGCAGGGGATGGGAGCAGTACTTC.

The rearrangement joins TRBV2 to TRBJ2-7; maybe TRBD1 (8 bases). Trimming removed 1 base at V and 5 bases at J, with 15 bases between. CDR1 is SNHLY and CDR2 is FYNNEI in the germline V gene. CDR3 size: 15 residues. CDR3 sequence reads: CASSEGQGTMHEQYF. Written as DNA, the CDR3 is TGTGCCAGCAGTGAAGGACAGGGGACTATGCACGAGCAGTACTTC.

This clonotype has more than one count but fewer than ten. The J gene is TRBJ2-1, the V gene TRBV24-1; 9 bases are a match to TRBD1. The CDR3 spans 14 residues. From germline, CDR1 is KGHDR and CDR2 SFDVKD. J gave up 7 bases and V 4 bases, and 4 bases lay outside the gene matches. The CDR3 here is CATSESTGGNEQFF. For the CDR3, the DNA is TGTGCCACCAGTGAATCGACAGGGGGGAATGAGCAGTTCTTC.

V gene TRBV20-1 combines with J gene TRBJ2-1; D uncertain. The CDR3 has 12 amino acids. CDR1 is DFQATT and CDR2 is SNEGSKA in the germline V gene (reference sequence). With 7 bases removed from V and 1 base from J, the gap between germline ends came to 8 bases. The CDR3 is CSVRLSYNEQFF. The CDR3 region has the DNA TGCAGTGTGAGGCTATCCTACAATGAGCAGTTCTTC.

As concerns this clonotype: Mismatch with germline at one junction end may stem from a read error. The chain couples TRBV7-2 to TRBJ2-5; D not certain. The germline CDR1 and CDR2 sequences are SGHTA and FQGNSA. The CDR3 spans 15 residues. The CDR3 nucleotides read TGTGCTAGCAGGCAGGCTGGGCAGGAACAAGAGACCCAGTACTTC. It yields the protein CASRQAGQEQETQYF.

This clonotype has only a few counts. V and J are TRBV7-3 and TRBJ1-1, with D perhaps matching TRBD1 (5 bases). Trimming cost V 4 bases and J 5 bases, with 11 bases left between them. Germline V gene lookup returns CDR1 SGHTA and CDR2 FQGTGA. This CDR3 contains 13 residues. DNA of the CDR3: TGTGCCAGCAGCTCCCTAAGACAGACTGAAGCTTTCTTT. Protein product: CASSSLRQTEAFF.

V and J are TRBV5-1 and TRBJ1-5; 7 bases line up with TRBD1. V was pared by 0 bases and J by 7 bases, with 22 bases of the junction left unmatched. Per germline, CDR1 SGHRS and CDR2 YFSETQ. This CDR3 spans 20 amino acids. The CDR3 DNA follows: TGCGCCAGCAGCTTGGAACCCCGGGACAGCAACCCTCCTACATGGCAGCCCCAGCATTTT. This sequence encodes CASSLEPRDSNPPTWQPQHF.

In this sample, this clonotype turned up a few times. The chain uses TRBV13 and TRBJ2-7, with a possible D match to TRBD1 (5 bases). V was trimmed by 6 bases and J by 0 bases, leaving 12 bases between them. This CDR3 comprises 14 residues. Germline V gives CDR1 PRHDT, CDR2 FYEKMQ (reference sequence). DNA for the CDR3: TGTGCCAGCAGTGCAGGGCTCCCCTCCTACGAGCAGTACTTC. As protein: CASSAGLPSYEQYF.

In its sample, this clonotype was seen a few times. V usage is TRBV29-1 and J usage is TRBJ1-1; 9 positions agree with TRBD1. The CDR3 is 12 residues long. V lost 4 bases to trimming and J lost 12 bases; unmatched junction nucleotides: 9. Looked up from germline, CDR1 is SQVTM and CDR2 is ANQGSEA. The DNA of the CDR3 is TGCAGCGTTGCCGGGGACAGGGTCAGCTCTTTCTTT. Protein: CSVAGDRVSSFF.

The chain recombines TRBV20-1 with TRBJ2-1; D is tentatively TRBD1 or TRBD2 (5 bases each). The CDR3 length is 13 residues. V shed 7 bases and J shed 0 bases, with 10 bases lying between them. The germline gives CDR1 DFQATT, CDR2 SNEGSKA (reference sequence). CDR3 residues: CSGLGDSYNEQFF. CDR3 in DNA: TGCAGTGGGCTGGGGGACTCCTACAATGAGCAGTTCTTC.